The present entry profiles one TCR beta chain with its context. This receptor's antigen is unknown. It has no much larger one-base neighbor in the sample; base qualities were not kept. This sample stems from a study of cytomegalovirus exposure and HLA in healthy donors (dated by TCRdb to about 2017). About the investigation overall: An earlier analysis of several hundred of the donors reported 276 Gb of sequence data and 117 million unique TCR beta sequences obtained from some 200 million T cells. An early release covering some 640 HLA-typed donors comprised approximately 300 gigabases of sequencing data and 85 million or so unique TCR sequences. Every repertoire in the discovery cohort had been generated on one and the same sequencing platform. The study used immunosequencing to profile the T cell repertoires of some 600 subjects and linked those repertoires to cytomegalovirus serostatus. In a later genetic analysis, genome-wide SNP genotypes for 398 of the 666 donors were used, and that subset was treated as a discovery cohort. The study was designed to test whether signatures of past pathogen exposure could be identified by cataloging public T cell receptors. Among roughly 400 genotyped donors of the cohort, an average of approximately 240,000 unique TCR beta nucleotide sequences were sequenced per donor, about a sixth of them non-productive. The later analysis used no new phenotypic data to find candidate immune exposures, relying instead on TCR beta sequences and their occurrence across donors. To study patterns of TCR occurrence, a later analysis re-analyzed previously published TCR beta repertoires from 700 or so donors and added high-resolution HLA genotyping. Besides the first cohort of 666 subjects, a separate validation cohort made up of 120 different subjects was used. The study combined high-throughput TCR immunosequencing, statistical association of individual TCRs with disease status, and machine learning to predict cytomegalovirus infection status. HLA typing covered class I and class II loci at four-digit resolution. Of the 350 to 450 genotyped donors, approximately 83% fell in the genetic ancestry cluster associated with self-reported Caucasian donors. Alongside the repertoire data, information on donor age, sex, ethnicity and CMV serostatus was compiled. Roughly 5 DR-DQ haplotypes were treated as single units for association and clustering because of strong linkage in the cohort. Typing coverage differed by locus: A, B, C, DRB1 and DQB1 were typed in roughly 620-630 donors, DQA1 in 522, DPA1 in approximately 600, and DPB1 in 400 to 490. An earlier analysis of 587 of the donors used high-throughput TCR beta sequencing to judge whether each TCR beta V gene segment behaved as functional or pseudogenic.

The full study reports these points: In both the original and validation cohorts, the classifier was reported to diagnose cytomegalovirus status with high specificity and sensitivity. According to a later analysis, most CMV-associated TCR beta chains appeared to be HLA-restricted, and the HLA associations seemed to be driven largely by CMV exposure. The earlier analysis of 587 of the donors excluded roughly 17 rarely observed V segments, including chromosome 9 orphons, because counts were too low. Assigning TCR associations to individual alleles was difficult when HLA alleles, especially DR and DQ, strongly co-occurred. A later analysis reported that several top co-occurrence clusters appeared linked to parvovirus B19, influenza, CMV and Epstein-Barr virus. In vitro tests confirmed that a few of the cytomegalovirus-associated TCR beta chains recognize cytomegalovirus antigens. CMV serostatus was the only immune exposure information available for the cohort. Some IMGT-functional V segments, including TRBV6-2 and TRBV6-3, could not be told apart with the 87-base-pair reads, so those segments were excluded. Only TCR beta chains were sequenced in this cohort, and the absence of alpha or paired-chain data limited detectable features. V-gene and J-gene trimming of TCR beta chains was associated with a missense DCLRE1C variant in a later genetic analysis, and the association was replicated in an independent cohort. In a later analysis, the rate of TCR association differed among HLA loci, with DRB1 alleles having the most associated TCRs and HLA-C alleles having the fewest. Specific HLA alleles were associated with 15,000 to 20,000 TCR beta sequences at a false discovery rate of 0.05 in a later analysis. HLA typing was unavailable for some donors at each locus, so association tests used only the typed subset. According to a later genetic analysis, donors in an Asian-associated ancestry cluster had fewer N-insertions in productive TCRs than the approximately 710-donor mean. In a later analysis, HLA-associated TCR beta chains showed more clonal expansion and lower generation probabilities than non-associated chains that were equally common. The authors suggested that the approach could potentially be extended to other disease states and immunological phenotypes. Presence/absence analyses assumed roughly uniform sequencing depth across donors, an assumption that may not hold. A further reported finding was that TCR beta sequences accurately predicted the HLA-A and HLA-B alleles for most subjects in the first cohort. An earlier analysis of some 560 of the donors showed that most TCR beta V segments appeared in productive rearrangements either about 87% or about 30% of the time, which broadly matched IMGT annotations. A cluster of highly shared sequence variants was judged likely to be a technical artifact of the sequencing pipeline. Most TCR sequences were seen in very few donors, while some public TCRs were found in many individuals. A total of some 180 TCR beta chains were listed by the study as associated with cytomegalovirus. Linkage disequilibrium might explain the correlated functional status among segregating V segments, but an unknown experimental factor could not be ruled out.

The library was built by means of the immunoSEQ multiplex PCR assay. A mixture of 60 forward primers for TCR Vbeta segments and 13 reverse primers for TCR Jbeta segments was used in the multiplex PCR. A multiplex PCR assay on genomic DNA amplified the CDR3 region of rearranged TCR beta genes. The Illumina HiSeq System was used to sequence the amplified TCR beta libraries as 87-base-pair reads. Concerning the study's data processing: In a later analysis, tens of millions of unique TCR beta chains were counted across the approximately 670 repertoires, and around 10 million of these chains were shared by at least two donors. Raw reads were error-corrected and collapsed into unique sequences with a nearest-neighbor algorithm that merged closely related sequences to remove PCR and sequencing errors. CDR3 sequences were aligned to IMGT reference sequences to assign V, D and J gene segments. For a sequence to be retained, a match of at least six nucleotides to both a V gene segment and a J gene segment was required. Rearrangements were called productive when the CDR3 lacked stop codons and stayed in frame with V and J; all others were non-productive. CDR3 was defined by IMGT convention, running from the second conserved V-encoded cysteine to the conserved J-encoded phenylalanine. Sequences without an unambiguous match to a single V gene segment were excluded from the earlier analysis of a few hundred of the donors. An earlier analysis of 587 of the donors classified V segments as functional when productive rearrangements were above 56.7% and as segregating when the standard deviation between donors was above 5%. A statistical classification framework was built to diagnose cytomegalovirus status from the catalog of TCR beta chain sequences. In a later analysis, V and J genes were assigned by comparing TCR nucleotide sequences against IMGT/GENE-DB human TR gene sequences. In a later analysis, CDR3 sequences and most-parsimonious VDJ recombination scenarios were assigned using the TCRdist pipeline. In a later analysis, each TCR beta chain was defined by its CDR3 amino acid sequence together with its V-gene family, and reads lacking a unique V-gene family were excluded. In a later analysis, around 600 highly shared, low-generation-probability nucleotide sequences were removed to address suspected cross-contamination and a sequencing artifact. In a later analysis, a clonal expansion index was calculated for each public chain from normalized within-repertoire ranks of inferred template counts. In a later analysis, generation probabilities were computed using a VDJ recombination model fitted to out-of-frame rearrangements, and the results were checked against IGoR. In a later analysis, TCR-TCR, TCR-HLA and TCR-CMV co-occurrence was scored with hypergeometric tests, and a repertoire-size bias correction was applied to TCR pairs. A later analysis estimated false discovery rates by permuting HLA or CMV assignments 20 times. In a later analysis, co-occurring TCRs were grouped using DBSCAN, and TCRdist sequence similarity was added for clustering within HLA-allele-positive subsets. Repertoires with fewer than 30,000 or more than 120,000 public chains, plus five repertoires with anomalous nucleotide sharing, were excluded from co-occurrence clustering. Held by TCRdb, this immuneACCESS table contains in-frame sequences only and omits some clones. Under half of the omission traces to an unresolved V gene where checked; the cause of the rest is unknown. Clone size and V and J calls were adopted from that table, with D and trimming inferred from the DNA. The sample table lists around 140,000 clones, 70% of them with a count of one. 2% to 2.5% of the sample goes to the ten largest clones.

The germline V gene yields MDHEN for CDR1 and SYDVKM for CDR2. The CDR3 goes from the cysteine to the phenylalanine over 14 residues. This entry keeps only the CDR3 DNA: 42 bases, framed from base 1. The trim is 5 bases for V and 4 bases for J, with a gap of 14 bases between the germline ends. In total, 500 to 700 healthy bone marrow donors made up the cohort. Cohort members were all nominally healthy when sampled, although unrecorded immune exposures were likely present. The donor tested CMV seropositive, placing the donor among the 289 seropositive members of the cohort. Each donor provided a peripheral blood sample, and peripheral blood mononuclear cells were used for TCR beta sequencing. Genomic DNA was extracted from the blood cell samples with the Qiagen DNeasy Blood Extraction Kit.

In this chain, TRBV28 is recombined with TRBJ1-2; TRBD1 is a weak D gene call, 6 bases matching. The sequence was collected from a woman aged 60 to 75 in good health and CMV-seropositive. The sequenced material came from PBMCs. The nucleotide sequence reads TGTGCCAGCAGTCCGACGCCGGACAGCTATGGCTACACCTTC. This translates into CASSPTPDSYGYTF.